The 10 T cell receptor beta chains below come from one sample, sequenced in a study of T cells in Graves' hyperthyroidism and ophthalmopathy. It was RNA transcripts that yielded the amplified TCR beta CDR3 regions. TCR CDR3 regions were first amplified by RT-PCR with HTBI primers. One entry per CDR3 protein results from TCRdb running MiXCR on the multiplex PCR reads. This sample has around 690,000 distinct CDR3 sequences, with roughly 17% found just once. The sample was blood. The receptors were gathered from a man aged 45-65 years with Graves' hyperthyroidism.

This clonotype was counted many times. CDR3 DNA: TGTGCCAGCAGTAACCGGGACAGGGACTACGAGCAGTACTTC. Translation gives CASSNRDRDYEQYF. This sequence joins TRBV6-1 and TRBJ2-7; 9 bases fit TRBD1. The CDR3 runs 14 residues. Trimming took 5 bases from V and 3 from J; bases not matched to a gene: 5. Germline lookup yields CDR1 MNHNS and CDR2 SASEGT.

This clonotype has a handful of counts. The chain combines TRBV19 with TRBJ2-1; D remains ambiguous. V gave up 7 bases and J gave up 0 bases, with 16 bases separating them. Germline-derived CDR1 and CDR2 are LNHDA and SQIVND (reference sequence). The CDR3 runs to 16 residues. The CDR3 DNA sequence: TGTGCCAGTAAGGGTAGCCGATCAATCTCCTACAATGAGCAGTTCTTC. Translation: CASKGSRSISYNEQFF.

This clonotype occurred a few times. This chain connects TRBV19 to TRBJ2-7, with D perhaps TRBD2 (6 bases). Germline V gene lookup returns CDR1 LNHDA and CDR2 SQIVND (reference sequence). The CDR3 contains 15 residues. V lost 5 bases to trimming and J lost 0 bases, with 14 bases between them. CDR3 amino acids: CASSFRLAVSYEQYF. The CDR3 DNA reads as TGTGCCAGTAGTTTCCGATTAGCGGTCTCCTACGAGCAGTACTTC. Complete variable domain (other parts from reference TRBV19 and TRBJ2-7): DGGITQSPKYLFRKEGQNVTLSCEQNLNHDAMYWYRQDPGQGLRLIYYSQIVNDFQKGDIAEGYSVSREKKESFPLTVTSAQKNPTAFYLCASSFRLAVSYEQYFGPGTRLTVT.

This clonotype came up many times. The rearrangement uses TRBV2 and TRBJ2-1, with 8 bases fitting TRBD2. The V and J ends lost 6 bases and 6 bases, in that order; junction bases with no gene match: 10. CDR1 and CDR2 from the germline V gene are SNHLY and FYNNEI. The CDR3 extends over 15 amino acids. CDR3 sequence (DNA): TGTGCCAGCAGGGCCCCGGGACTAGGTCTCAATGAGCAGTTCTTC. As protein: CASRAPGLGLNEQFF.

This CDR3 is CASSEGGSLLDQPQHF. The CDR3 DNA reads as TGTGCCAGCAGTGAGGGGGGATCCTTACTGGATCAGCCCCAGCATTTT. This sequence joins TRBV25-1 and TRBJ1-5, with D possibly matching TRBD1 (5 bases). There are 16 residues in the CDR3. V was pared by 3 bases and J by 5 bases, with 17 bases between. CDR1 and CDR2 from the germline V gene are MGHDK and SYGVNS.

This clonotype was detected a few times. The chain couples TRBV6-1 to TRBJ1-5; 9 bases fit TRBD1. The germline V gene encodes CDR1 MNHNS and CDR2 SASEGT. The CDR3 totals 15 residues. Unmatched junction bases numbered 5, after V lost 1 base and J lost 7 bases. The CDR3 nucleotides read TGTGCCAGCAGTGAAGTCGGGACAGGGAGCCAGCCCCAGCATTTT. This codes for CASSEVGTGSQPQHF.

J is TRBJ2-7 and V is TRBV24-1; the D call may be TRBD1 or TRBD2 (6 bases each). This CDR3 spans 14 amino acids. The V gene lost 8 bases and the J gene lost 2 bases, with 15 bases spanning the gap. Looked up from germline, CDR1 is KGHDR and CDR2 is SFDVKD. The CDR3 coding sequence is TGTGCCACCATGGACGGGGGACAACCCTACGAGCAGTACTTC. This sequence encodes CATMDGGQPYEQYF.

This chain connects TRBV29-1 to TRBJ1-2; D call uncertain. V dropped 0 bases and J dropped 12 bases, with 20 bases sitting between them. Germline V gives CDR1 SQVTM, CDR2 ANQGSEA. This CDR3 region has 14 residues. CDR3 loop: CSVEDQNVGSMHTF. CDR3 DNA sequence: TGCAGCGTTGAAGATCAGAACGTAGGATCTATGCACACCTTC.

The genes are TRBV12-3 or TRBV12-4 and TRBJ1-3, with a tentative D call TRBD1 (6 bases). V was cut by 6 bases and J by 2 bases, with 23 bases left in between. This CDR3 has 18 amino acids. The CDR3 protein is CASRKGGVLTPPGNTIYF. The CDR3 DNA reads as TGTGCCAGCAGGAAGGGGGGGGTTTTAACCCCACCTGGAAACACCATATATTTT.

Many counts were recorded for this clonotype. This rearrangement joins TRBV2 to TRBJ1-6; D call uncertain. The CDR3 spans 15 residues. The germline gives CDR1 SNHLY, CDR2 FYNNEI. The germline V and J ends were trimmed by 6 bases and 5 bases, with 14 bases remaining between them. CDR3 bases: TGTGCCAGCAGCGCTAGAGGGAACAATAATTCACCCCTCCACTTT. Protein sequence: CASSARGNNNSPLHF.